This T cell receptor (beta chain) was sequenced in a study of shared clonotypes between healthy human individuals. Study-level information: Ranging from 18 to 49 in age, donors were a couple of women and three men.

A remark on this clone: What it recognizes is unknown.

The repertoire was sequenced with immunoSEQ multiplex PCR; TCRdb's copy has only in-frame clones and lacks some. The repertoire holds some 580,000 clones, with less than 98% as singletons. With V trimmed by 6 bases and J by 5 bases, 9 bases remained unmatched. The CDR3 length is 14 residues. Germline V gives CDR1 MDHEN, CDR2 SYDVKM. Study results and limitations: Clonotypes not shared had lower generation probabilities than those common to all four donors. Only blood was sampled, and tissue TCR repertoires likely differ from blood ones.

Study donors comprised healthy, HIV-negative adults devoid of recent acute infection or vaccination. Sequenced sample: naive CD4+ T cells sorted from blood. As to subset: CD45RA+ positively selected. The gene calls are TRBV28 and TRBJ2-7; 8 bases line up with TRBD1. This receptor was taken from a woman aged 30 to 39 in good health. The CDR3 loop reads CASSPSDRVHEQYF. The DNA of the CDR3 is TGTGCCAGCAGCCCATCGGACAGGGTCCACGAGCAGTACTTC.